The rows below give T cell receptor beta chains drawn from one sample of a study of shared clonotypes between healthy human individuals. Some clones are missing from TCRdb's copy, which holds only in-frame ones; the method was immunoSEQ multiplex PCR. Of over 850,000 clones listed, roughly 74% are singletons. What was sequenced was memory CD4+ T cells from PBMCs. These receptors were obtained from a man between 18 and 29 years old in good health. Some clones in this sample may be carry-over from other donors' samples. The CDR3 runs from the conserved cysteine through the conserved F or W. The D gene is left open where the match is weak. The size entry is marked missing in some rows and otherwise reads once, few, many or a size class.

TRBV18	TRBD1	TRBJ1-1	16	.	TGTGCCAGCTCACTGGGACAGGCTGCCTTGAACACTGAAGCTTTCTTT	CASSLGQAALNTEAFF
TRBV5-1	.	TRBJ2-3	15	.	TGCGCCAGCAGCTCGGGGGGCGGGGACACAGATACGCAGTATTTT	CASSSGGGDTDTQYF
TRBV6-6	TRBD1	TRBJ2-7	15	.	TGTGCCAGCATTCCGAGCCGGGACAGGCCCTACGAGCAGTACTTC	CASIPSRDRPYEQYF
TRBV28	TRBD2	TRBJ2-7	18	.	TGTGCCAGCAGTTTCGGGACGGACGGAGCGGGGTACTCCTACGAGCAGTACTTC	CASSFGTDGAGYSYEQYF
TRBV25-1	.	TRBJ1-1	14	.	TGTGCCAGCAGTGTTCCCGGGTCAAACACTGAAGCTTTCTTT	CASSVPGSNTEAFF
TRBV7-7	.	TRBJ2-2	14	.	TGTGCCAGCAGCCCCGGGACAACCGGGATAGGGCTGTTTTTT	CASSPGTTGIGLFF
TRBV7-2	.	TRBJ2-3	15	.	TGTGCCAGCAGCTTTGTGGGCAGGGGCCCAGATACGCAGTATTTT	CASSFVGRGPDTQYF
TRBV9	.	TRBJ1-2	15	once	TGTGCCAGCAGCCTCCGGGCAAGTGCTAACTATGGCTACACCTTC	CASSLRASANYGYTF
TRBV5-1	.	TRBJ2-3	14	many	TGCGCCAGCAGCTTGTGGGGTCCGGGAGATACGCAGTATTTT	CASSLWGPGDTQYF
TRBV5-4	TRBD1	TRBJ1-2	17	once	TGTGCCAGCAGCTCACCACGAACCGGGACAGGGGGGGGTGGCTACACCTTC	CASSSPRTGTGGGGYTF
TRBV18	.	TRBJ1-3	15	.	TGTGCCAGCTCCGAAGGCCCGGGCGCTGGAAACACCATATATTTT	CASSEGPGAGNTIYF
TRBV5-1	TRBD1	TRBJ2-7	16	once	TGCGCCAGCAGACTAAGTTACGGGACAGGGACCCACGAGCAGTACTTC	CASRLSYGTGTHEQYF
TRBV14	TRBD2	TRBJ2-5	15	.	TGTGCCAGCAGCCAGTTTAGCGGGAGCTGGGAGACCCAGTACTTC	CASSQFSGSWETQYF
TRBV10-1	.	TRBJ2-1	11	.	TGCGCCAGCAGTGACGACAATGAGCAGTTCTTC	CASSDDNEQFF
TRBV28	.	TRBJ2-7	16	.	TGTGCCAGCAGTTTGGGCGGGGGCGGAATGCCCTACGAGCAGTACTTC	CASSLGGGGMPYEQYF
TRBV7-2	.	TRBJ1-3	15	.	TGTGCCAGCAGCTTAGCGGGTACCTCTGGAAACACCATATATTTT	CASSLAGTSGNTIYF
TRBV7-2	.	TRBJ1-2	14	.	TGTGCCAGCAGCTTAGCATTTTCACTATATGGCTACACCTTC	CASSLAFSLYGYTF
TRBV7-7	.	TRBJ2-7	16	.	TGTGCCAGCAGCACCGATGGAGCGGGCCATACCTACGAGCAGTACTTC	CASSTDGAGHTYEQYF
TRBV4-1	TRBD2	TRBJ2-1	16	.	TGCGCCAGCAGCCAAGGACTAGCGGGACGATACAATGAGCAGTTCTTC	CASSQGLAGRYNEQFF
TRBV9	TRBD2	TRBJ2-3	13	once	TGTGCCAGCAGCGTGGGACTAGCGGGACCCGAAGCTTTT	CASSVGLAGPEAF
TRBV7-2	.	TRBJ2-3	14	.	TGTGCCAGCAGCTTAGATGTAGGGCCAGATACGCAGTATTTT	CASSLDVGPDTQYF
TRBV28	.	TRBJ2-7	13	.	TGTGCCAGCAGTCTCCGGGTCCCCCCAGAGCAGTACTTC	CASSLRVPPEQYF
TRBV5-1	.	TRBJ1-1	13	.	TGCGCCAGCAGCTTGGGGGCGAACACTGAAGCTTTCTTT	CASSLGANTEAFF
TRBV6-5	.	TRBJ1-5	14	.	TGTGCCAGCAGTGGCCAGGTAGGAGGGCAGCCCCAGCATTTT	CASSGQVGGQPQHF
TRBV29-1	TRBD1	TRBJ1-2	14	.	TGCAGCGACGAAGGTGGGACAGGAGGGTATGGCTACACCTTC	CSDEGGTGGYGYTF
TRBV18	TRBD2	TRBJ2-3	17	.	TGTGCCAGCTCAGCACTCTTAGCGGGAGCTACCACAGATACGCAGTATTTT	CASSALLAGATTDTQYF
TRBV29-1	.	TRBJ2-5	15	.	TGCAGCGTTGAAAGGGCCCGAGGTCCCCAAGAGACCCAGTACTTC	CSVERARGPQETQYF
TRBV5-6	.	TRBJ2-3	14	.	TGTGCCAGCAGCTTTATTCAGGGACCGGATACGCAGTATTTT	CASSFIQGPDTQYF
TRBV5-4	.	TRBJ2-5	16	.	TGTGCCAGCAGCCCCCGACGCGGCGGTGACCAAGAGACCCAGTACTTC	CASSPRRGGDQETQYF
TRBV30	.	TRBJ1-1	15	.	TGTGCCTGGAGTGTACGGCTCAACATGAACACTGAAGCTTTCTTT	CAWSVRLNMNTEAFF
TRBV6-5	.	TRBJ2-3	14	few	TGTGCCAGCAGTTACAGGGACCGCACAGATACGCAGTATTTT	CASSYRDRTDTQYF